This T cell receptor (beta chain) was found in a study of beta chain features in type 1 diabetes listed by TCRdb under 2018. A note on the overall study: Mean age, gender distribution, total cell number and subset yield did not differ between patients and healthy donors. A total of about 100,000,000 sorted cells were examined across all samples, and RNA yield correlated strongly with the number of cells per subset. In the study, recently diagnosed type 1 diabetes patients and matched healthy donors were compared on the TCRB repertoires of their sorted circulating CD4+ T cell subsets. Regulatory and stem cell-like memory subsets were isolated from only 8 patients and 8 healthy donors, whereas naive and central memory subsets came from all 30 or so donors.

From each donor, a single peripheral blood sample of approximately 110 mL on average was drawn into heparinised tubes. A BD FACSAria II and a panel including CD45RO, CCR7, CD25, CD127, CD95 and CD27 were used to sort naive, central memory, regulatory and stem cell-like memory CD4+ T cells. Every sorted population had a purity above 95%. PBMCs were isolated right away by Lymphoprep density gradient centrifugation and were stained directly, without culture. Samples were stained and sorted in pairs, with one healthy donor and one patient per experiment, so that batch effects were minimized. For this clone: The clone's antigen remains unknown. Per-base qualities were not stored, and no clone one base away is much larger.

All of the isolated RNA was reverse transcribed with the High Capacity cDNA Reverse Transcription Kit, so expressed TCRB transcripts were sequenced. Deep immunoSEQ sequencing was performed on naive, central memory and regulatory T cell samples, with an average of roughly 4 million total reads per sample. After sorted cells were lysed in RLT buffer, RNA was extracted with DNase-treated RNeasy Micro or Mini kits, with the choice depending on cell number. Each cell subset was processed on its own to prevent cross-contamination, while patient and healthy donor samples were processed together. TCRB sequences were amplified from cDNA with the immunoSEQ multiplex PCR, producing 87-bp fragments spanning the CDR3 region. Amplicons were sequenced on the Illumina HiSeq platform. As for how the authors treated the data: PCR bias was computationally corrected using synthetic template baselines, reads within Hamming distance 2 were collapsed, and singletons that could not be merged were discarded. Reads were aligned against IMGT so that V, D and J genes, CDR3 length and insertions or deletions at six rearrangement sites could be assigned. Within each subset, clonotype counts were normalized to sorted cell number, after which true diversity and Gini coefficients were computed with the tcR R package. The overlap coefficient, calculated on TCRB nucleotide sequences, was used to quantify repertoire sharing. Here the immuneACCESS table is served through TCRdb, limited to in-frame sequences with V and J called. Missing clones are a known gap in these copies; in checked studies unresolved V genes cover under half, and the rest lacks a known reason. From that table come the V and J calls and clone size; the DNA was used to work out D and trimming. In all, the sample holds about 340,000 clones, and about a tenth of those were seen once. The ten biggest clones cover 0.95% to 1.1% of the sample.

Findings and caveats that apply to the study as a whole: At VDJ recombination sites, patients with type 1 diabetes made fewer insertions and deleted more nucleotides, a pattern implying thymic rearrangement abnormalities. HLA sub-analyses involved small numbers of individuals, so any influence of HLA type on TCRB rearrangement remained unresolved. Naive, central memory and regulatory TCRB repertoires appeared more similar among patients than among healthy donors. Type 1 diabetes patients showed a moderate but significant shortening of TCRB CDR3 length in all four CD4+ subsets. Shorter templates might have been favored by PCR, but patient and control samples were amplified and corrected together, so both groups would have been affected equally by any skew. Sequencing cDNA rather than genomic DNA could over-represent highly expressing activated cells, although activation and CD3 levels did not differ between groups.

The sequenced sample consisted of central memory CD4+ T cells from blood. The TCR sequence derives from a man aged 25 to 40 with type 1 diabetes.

The CDR3 region has the sequence CASAATAGSYNEQFF. The DNA is TGTGCTAGCGCAGCGACGGCGGGGTCCTACAATGAGCAGTTCTTC. The chain is made from TRBV7-7 and TRBJ2-1, with TRBD2 perhaps the D gene, on 6 matching bases. The germline V gene (reference sequence) sets CDR1 to SSHAT and CDR2 to FNYEAQ. Taken from cysteine to phenylalanine, the CDR3 has 15 residues. The entry retains the CDR3 DNA only, 45 bases that are in frame from base 1.